What follows are 23 T cell receptor beta chains derived from one specimen sequenced in a study of blood T cell repertoires in COVID-19. Assay used: immunoSEQ multiplex PCR; TCRdb lists only in-frame clones, some missing. Here the sample spans about 180,000 clones, around four fifths being singletons. Specimen: peripheral blood. The source is a woman in her 70s with COVID-19, enrolled during active disease.

This chain joins TRBV6-5 and TRBJ1-1, with 7 nucleotides matching TRBD1. The CDR3 has 13 amino acids. In germline, CDR1 is MNHEY, CDR2 SVGAGI. Trimming took 6 bases from V and 4 from J; bases not matched to a gene: 5. The CDR3 sequence is CASRMTGTTEAFF. The CDR3 bases are TGTGCCAGCAGGATGACAGGGACCACTGAAGCTTTCTTT.

The genes are TRBV5-6 and TRBJ1-6; the D gene is possibly TRBD1 (6 bases). The CDR3 is made up of 15 amino acids. Germline lookup yields CDR1 SGHDT and CDR2 YYEEEE. Deletions cut 0 bases from V and 9 bases from J, with 13 bases between. The CDR3: CASSLVGRGSSPLHF. CDR3 DNA: TGTGCCAGCAGCTTGGTCGGCAGGGGAAGTTCACCCCTCCACTTT.

The gene calls are TRBV2 and TRBJ1-4; D is perhaps TRBD1 (6 bases). Germline loops: CDR1 SNHLY, CDR2 FYNNEI. With 3 bases removed from V and 7 bases from J, the gap between germline ends came to 18 bases. The CDR3 runs to 16 residues. The CDR3 bases are TGTGCCAGCAGTGAGGGGGACACAGGATTGGGTGAAAAACTGTTTTTT. It is translated as CASSEGDTGLGEKLFF.

The chain links TRBV2 to TRBJ2-1; 7 positions match TRBD2. The CDR3 sequence is 14 residues long. V lost 6 bases, J lost 9 bases, and 11 bases stayed unmatched. Germline V gives CDR1 SNHLY, CDR2 FYNNEI. The CDR3 loop reads CASRLEGGPGEQFF. The DNA of the CDR3 is TGTGCCAGCAGGCTTGAGGGAGGGCCGGGTGAGCAGTTCTTC.

The V and J genes are TRBV19 and TRBJ2-1, with TRBD2 identical over 11 bases. J gave up 4 bases and V 5 bases, and 7 bases lay outside the gene matches. The germline CDR1 and CDR2 sequences are LNHDA and SQIVND (reference sequence). The CDR3 runs 16 residues. In DNA form, the CDR3 reads TGTGCCAGTAGTCTTACCGGGACTAGCGGTTACAATGAGCAGTTCTTC. It translates to CASSLTGTSGYNEQFF.

The genes are TRBV19 and TRBJ1-5; 7 nucleotides match TRBD1. Germline V gene sequence: CDR1 LNHDA, CDR2 SQIVND (reference sequence). V lost 5 bases to trimming and J lost 5 bases; unmatched junction nucleotides: 9. The CDR3 totals 15 residues. The CDR3 here is CASSENRGFDQPQHF. CDR3 in DNA: TGTGCCAGTAGTGAAAACAGGGGATTTGATCAGCCCCAGCATTTT.

DNA for the CDR3: TGCGCCAGCAGCCAAGATTCCAGGCCGAACACTGAAGCTTTCTTT. Amino acids: CASSQDSRPNTEAFF. This chain connects TRBV4-3 to TRBJ1-1; D gene uncertain. V was clipped by 0 bases and J by 1 base, with 9 bases between them. Germline V CDR1 and CDR2: LGHNA, YSLEER. The CDR3 has 15 amino acids.

This clone appeared a single time. This CDR3 is also generated by other DNA sequences in the sample. The V gene is TRBV10-3, the J gene TRBJ1-1; D perhaps matches TRBD1 (5 bases). V gave up 6 bases and J gave up 7 bases, with 9 bases separating them. Germline CDR1 is ENHRY and CDR2 is SYGVKD. The CDR3 is made up of 11 amino acids. The CDR3 sequence: CAIRGAYEAFF. The CDR3 DNA follows: TGTGCCATCAGAGGGGCCTATGAAGCTTTCTTT.

The chain recombines TRBV3-1 (or the pseudogene TRBV3-2) with TRBJ2-1; perhaps TRBD2 as D (6 bases). This CDR3 is 17 amino acids long. The V gene's germline CDR1 is LGHDT and CDR2 YNNKEL (reference sequence). The ends were cut back, 0 bases at V and 1 base at J, with 13 bases in the middle. The DNA for the CDR3 is TGTGCCAGCAGCCAAGATCCGCGGGAACCGTCCTACAATGAGCAGTTCTTC. Its protein product is CASSQDPREPSYNEQFF.

The rearrangement links TRBV5-4 to TRBJ2-5; 7 bases align to TRBD1. Germline V gene data show CDR1 as SGHNT and CDR2 as YYREEE (reference sequence). The CDR3 contains 14 residues. The V gene end was trimmed by 4 bases and the J gene end by 5 bases; junction bases not matched to a gene: 8. The CDR3 coding sequence is TGTGCCAGCAGCCTCCGACAGGGACCCGAGACCCAGTACTTC. Amino acid sequence: CASSLRQGPETQYF.

The rearrangement uses TRBV29-1 and TRBJ2-7, with no clear D. V was shortened by 0 bases and J by 2 bases, with 14 bases between the two germline ends. CDR1 is SQVTM and CDR2 is ANQGSEA in the germline V gene. The CDR3 totals 15 residues. CDR3: CSVEEGHRRPYEQYF. As DNA, the CDR3 is TGCAGCGTTGAAGAGGGTCACAGAAGACCCTACGAGCAGTACTTC.

The chain has TRBV21-1 and TRBJ1-4; the table calls TRBD1, which could not be checked here. TRBV21-1 is assigned pseudogene status. The CDR3 length is 17 residues. CDR3 amino acids: CASSKAQGPATNEKLFF. The DNA for the CDR3 is TGTGCCAGCAGCAAAGCGCAGGGTCCCGCTACTAATGAAAAACTGTTTTTT.

V usage is TRBV5-4 and J usage is TRBJ2-1; 10 bases map to TRBD2. V gave up 0 bases and J gave up 6 bases; unmatched junction bases: 3. There are 15 residues in the CDR3. Per the germline V gene, CDR1 is SGHNT and CDR2 is YYREEE (reference sequence). The CDR3 is CASSLAASGSNEQFF. In DNA form, the CDR3 reads TGTGCCAGCAGCTTGGCTGCTAGCGGGAGCAATGAGCAGTTCTTC.

The chain has TRBV28 and TRBJ1-1, with D maybe TRBD1 (5 bases). The germline V gene encodes CDR1 MDHEN and CDR2 SYDVKM. The V end lost 10 bases, the J end lost 1 base, and 19 bases lay between the germline ends. The CDR3 covers 15 residues. CDR3 amino acids: CATLRGSVANTEAFF. The CDR3 DNA is TGTGCCACATTAAGGGGTTCAGTGGCGAACACTGAAGCTTTCTTT.

The chain recombines TRBV6-2 or TRBV6-3 with TRBJ2-1; D gene ambiguous. Trimming took 2 bases from V and 5 from J, leaving 7 bases between them. The CDR3 extends over 13 amino acids. CDR1 and CDR2 (germline): MNHEY, SVGEGT. CDR3 DNA: TGTGCCAGCAGTTACACCAGAAACAATGAGCAGTTCTTC. Its protein is CASSYTRNNEQFF.

V is TRBV5-1 and J is TRBJ1-1; the D gene is possibly TRBD1 (6 bases). The V gene's germline CDR1 is SGHRS and CDR2 YFSETQ. Deletions cut 4 bases from V and 6 bases from J, with 16 bases between. The CDR3 has 14 amino acids. The CDR3, as DNA: TGCGCCAGCAGCCTTTCAACAGGGACCCCTGAAGCTTTCTTT. Protein product: CASSLSTGTPEAFF.

V usage is TRBV5-1 and J usage is TRBJ2-1; 12 positions agree with TRBD2. V gave up 3 bases and J gave up 6 bases; unmatched junction bases: 10. The germline V gene has CDR1 SGHRS and CDR2 YFSETQ. The CDR3 has 17 residues. CDR3: CASSSSPTSGRFNEQFF. The CDR3 nucleotides read TGCGCCAGCAGCTCTTCCCCCACTAGCGGGAGGTTCAATGAGCAGTTCTTC.

The chain has TRBV5-1 and TRBJ2-7; no clear D. The CDR3 sequence is 15 residues long. V was trimmed by 0 bases and J by 4 bases, leaving 14 bases between them. Germline lookup yields CDR1 SGHRS and CDR2 YFSETQ. CDR3 protein: CASSLGWAVGYEQYF. CDR3 nucleotide sequence: TGCGCCAGCAGCTTGGGGTGGGCAGTGGGTTACGAGCAGTACTTC.

This clone showed up just once. The genes are TRBV7-2 and TRBJ2-7; 9 nucleotides match TRBD2. Looked up from germline, CDR1 is SGHTA and CDR2 is FQGNSA. The CDR3 sequence is 13 residues long. Germline trimming cut 1 base from V and 12 bases from J; bases unmatched to any gene: 7. This CDR3 is CASSLGGLATGYF. CDR3 nucleotides: TGTGCCAGCAGCTTAGGGGGACTAGCCACCGGGTACTTC.

The chain combines TRBV4-1 with TRBJ2-1; D uncertain. CDR3 length equals 16 residues. V gave up 0 bases and J gave up 3 bases, with 12 bases separating them. Germline assignment: CDR1 MGHRA and CDR2 YSYEKL. The CDR3 region has the DNA TGCGCCAGCAGCCAAGATAGAGCGTCTCACTACAATGAGCAGTTCTTC. It specifies CASSQDRASHYNEQFF.

The chain joins TRBV7-2 to TRBJ2-7, with TRBD1 identical over 7 bases. This CDR3 comprises 14 residues. Germline V lookup: CDR1 SGHTA, CDR2 FQGNSA. With V trimmed by 6 bases and J by 2 bases, 7 bases remained unmatched. In DNA, the CDR3 is TGTGCCAGCAGGTCCGGGACAGTCCCCTACGAGCAGTACTTC. Amino acid sequence: CASRSGTVPYEQYF.

The chain recombines TRBV10-3 with TRBJ1-4; the D gene is possibly TRBD1 (5 bases). This CDR3 region has 15 residues. V gave up 8 bases and J gave up 4 bases, with 17 bases separating them. CDR1 ENHRY and CDR2 SYGVKD come from the germline V gene. Here the CDR3 reads CAIGGAQLNNEKLFF. The CDR3, as DNA: TGTGCCATCGGAGGGGCGCAGTTGAATAATGAAAAACTGTTTTTT.

This clone appeared many times. The CDR3: CASIPTGAVGEQFF. The CDR3 DNA reads TGTGCCAGTATTCCAACAGGGGCCGTGGGTGAGCAGTTCTTC. V gene TRBV19 combines with J gene TRBJ2-1; 7 bases line up with TRBD1. Trimming took 7 bases from V and 9 from J; bases not matched to a gene: 12. This CDR3 has 14 residues. CDR1 is LNHDA, CDR2 SQIVND, per germline (reference sequence).